The rows below give T cell receptor beta chains drawn from one sample of a study of post-analysis software for immune sequencing data. TCRdb re-analysed the PCR reads in MiXCR, keeping a single row per CDR3 protein. The table records roughly 800,000 distinct CDR3 sequences, roughly 27% of them present only once. The sequencing input was blood. These receptors were obtained from a girl aged 10-17 years with multiple sclerosis. Both conserved end residues are part of each CDR3. Fields, in order: J gene, D gene, clone size, V gene, CDR3 protein, CDR3 DNA. The D gene is left open where the match is weak. Not every row has a clone size; where given, it reads once, few, many or a size class.

>TRBJ2-1|TRBD2|few|TRBV29-1
CSVKIAGGLGEQFF
TGCAGCGTGAAAATAGCGGGAGGGCTTGGTGAGCAGTTCTTC
>TRBJ2-5|TRBD1|many|TRBV6-5
CASSYSKTGGQETQYF
TGTGCCAGCAGTTACTCGAAGACAGGGGGTCAAGAGACCCAGTACTTC
>TRBJ2-3|TRBD2|.|TRBV20-1
CSAPGLAGGSMGTDTQYF
TGCAGTGCTCCCGGACTAGCGGGGGGAAGTATGGGCACAGATACGCAGTATTTT
>TRBJ2-5|.|many|TRBV29-1
CSVGMPAGLQETQYF
TGCAGCGTTGGGATGCCCGCCGGGCTCCAAGAGACCCAGTACTTC
>TRBJ2-4|.|.|TRBV28
CASSPLGVRETQHF
TGTGCCAGCAGCCCCCTGGGGGTCAGGGAGACCCAGCACTTC
>TRBJ2-5|.|few|TRBV24-1
CATSDDKYKQYF
TGTGCCACCAGTGATGACAAGTACAAGCAGTACTTC
>TRBJ1-5|.|.|TRBV5-5
CASSLDSHSNQPQHF
TGTGCCAGCAGCTTGGACAGCCATAGCAATCAGCCCCAGCATTTT
>TRBJ2-1|TRBD1|.|TRBV29-1
CSAGQGLGETQFF
TGCAGCGCCGGACAGGGGCTTGGAGAGACCCAGTTCTTC
>TRBJ2-5|TRBD2|.|TRBV7-2
CASSLWASGRTQTQYF
TGTGCCAGCAGCTTATGGGCTAGCGGGAGGACGCAGACCCAGTACTTC
>TRBJ2-3|.|few|TRBV27
CASSLWGRGSTDTQYF
TGTGCCAGCAGTTTATGGGGGCGAGGGTCCACAGATACGCAGTATTTT
>TRBJ2-5|.|.|TRBV28
CASSLTGPRETQYF
TGTGCCAGCAGTTTAACGGGGCCCAGGGAGACCCAGTACTTC
>TRBJ2-5|TRBD1|few|TRBV20-1
CSARDFRQGDHQETQYF
TGCAGTGCTAGAGATTTTAGACAGGGGGACCACCAAGAGACCCAGTACTTC
>TRBJ2-1|TRBD2|few|TRBV6-6
CASSRPVSGGDNEQFF
TGTGCCAGCAGTCGACCGGTTAGCGGGGGCGACAATGAGCAGTTCTTC
>TRBJ1-1|.|.|TRBV3-1
CASSQARPQNTEAFF
TGTGCCAGCAGCCAAGCCCGCCCGCAGAACACTGAAGCTTTCTTT